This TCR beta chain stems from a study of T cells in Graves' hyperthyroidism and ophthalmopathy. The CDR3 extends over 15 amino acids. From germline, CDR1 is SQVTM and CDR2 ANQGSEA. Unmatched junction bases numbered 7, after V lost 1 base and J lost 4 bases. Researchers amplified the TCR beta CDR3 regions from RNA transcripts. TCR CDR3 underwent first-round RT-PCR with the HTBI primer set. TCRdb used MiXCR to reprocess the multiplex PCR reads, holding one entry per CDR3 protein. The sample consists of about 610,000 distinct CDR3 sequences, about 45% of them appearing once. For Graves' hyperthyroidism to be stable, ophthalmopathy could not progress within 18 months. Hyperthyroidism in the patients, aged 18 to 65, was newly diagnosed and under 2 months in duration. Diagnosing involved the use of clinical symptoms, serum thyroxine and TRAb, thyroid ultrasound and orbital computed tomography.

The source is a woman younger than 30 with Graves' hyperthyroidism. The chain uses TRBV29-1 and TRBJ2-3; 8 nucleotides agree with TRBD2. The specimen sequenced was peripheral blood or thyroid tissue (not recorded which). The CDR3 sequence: CSVEAGGPVSDTQYF. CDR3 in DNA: TGCAGCGTTGAAGCGGGAGGGCCAGTTTCAGATACGCAGTATTTT.